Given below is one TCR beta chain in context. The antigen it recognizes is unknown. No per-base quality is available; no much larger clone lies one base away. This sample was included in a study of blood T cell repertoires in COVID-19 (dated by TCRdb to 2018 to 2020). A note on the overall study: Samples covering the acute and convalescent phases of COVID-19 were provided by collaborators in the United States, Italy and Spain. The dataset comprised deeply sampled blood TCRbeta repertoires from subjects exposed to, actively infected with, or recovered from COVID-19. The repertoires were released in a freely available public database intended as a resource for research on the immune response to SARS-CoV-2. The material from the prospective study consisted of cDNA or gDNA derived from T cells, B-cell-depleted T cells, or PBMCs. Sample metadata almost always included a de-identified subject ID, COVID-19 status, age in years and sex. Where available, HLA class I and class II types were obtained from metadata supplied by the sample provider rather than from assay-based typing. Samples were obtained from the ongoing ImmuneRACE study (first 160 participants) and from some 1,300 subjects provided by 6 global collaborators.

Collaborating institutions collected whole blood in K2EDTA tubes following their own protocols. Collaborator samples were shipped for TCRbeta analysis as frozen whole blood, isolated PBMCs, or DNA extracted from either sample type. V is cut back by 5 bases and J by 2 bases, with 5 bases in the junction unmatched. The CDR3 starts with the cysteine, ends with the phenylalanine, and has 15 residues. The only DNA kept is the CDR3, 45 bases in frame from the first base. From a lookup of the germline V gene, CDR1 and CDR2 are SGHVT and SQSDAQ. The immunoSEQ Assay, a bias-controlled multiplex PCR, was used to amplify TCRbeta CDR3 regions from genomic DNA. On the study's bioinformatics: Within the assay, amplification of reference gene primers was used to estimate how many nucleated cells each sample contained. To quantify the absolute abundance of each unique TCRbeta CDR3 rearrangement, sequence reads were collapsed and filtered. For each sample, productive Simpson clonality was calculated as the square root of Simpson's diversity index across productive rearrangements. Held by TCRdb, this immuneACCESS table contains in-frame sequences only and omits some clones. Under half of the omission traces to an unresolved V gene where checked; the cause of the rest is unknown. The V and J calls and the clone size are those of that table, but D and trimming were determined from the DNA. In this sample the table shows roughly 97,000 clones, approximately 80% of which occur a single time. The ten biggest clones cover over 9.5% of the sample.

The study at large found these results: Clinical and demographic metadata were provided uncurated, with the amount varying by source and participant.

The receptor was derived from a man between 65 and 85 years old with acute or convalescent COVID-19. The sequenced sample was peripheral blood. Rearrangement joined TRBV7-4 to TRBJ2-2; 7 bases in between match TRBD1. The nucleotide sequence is TGTGCCAGCAGCCCCGGGACAGAAAACACCGGGGAGCTGTTTTTT. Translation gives CASSPGTENTGELFF.